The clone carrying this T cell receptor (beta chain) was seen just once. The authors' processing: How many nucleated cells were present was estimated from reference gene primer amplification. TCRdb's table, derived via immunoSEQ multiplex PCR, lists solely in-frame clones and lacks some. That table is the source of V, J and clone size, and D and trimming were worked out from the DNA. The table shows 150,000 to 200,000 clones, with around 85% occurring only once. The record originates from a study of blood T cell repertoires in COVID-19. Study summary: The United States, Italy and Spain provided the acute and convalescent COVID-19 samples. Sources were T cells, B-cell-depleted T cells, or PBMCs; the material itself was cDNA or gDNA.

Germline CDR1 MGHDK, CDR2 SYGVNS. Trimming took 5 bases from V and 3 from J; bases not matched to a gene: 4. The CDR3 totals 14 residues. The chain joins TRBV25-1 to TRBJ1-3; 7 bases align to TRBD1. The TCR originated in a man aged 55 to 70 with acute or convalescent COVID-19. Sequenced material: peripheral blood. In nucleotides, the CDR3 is TGTGCCAGCAGTCGCCAGGGGGTTGGAAACACCATATATTTT. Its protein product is CASSRQGVGNTIYF.